This TCR beta chain stems from a study of T-cell reconstitution after alpha-beta-depleted transplantation in children. General study points: Surviving recipient T cells and intrathymic progenitors accounted for some patients' high TCRbeta diversity at day 60.

On this clonotype itself: Antigen: not known.

V lost 4 bases and J lost 16; bases outside the gene matches: 13. This CDR3 is built from 13 residues. Germline CDR1 is MNHEY and CDR2 is SVGAGI. Unique molecular identifiers were used to barcode this TCRbeta library. TCRdb independently ran MiXCR on the PCR reads; one entry per CDR3 protein. This sample has approximately 500,000 distinct CDR3 sequences, with over 20% found just once. The chain couples TRBV6-5 to TRBJ2-1; 7 nucleotides align to TRBD2. Sequenced here: PBMCs, sampled before TCRalphabeta/CD19-depleted stem cell transplant. This TCR was recovered from a boy younger than two with Wiskott-Aldrich syndrome, due to receive a stem cell transplant. The CDR3 region is CASSSVLGREKFF. The CDR3 coding sequence is TGTGCCAGCAGTTCCGTCTTGGGGCGGGAGAAATTCTTC.